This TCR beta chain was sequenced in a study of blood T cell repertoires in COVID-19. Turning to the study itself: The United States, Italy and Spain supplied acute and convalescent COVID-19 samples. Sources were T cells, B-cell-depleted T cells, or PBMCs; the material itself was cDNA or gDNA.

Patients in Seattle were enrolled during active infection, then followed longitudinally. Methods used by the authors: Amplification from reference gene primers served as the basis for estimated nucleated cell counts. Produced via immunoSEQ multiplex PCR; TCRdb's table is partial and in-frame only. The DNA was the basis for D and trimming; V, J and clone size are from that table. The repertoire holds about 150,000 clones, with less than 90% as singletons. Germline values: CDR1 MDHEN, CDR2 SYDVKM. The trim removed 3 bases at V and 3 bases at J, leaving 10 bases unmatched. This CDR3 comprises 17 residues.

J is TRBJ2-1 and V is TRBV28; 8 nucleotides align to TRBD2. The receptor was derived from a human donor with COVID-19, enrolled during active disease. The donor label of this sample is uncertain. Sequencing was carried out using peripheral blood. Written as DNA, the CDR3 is TGTGCCAGCAGTTTGTTGGCGGGAGGAACCTTCTACAATGAGCAGTTCTTC. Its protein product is CASSLLAGGTFYNEQFF. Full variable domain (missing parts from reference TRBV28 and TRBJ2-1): DVKVTQSSRYLVKRTGEKVFLECVQDMDHENMFWYRQDPGLGLRLIYFSYDVKMKEKGDIPEGYSVSREKKERFSLILESASTNQTSMYLCASSLLAGGTFYNEQFFGPGTRLTVL.